This T cell receptor beta chain was sequenced for a study of CD8 T cells in ankylosing spondylitis. Study-level findings and limits: Researchers reportedly found disease-linked clones significantly enriched in matched ankylosing spondylitis synovial fluid. CD8+ cells made up the disease-linked clones, which were relatively rare in peripheral blood. Earlier work had already found some motif variants in reactive arthritis synovial fluid and blood.

A few counts support this clonotype. Its matching antigen is unknown. Each CDR3 protein gets one entry after TCRdb re-called the 5' RACE reads with MiXCR. The profile shows a few hundred thousand distinct CDR3 sequences, over 9.5% of them singletons. This CDR3 has 14 residues. V was shortened by 2 bases and J by 3 bases, with 10 bases between the two germline ends. The germline CDR1 and CDR2 sequences are SNHLY and FYNNEI. J is TRBJ1-2 and V is TRBV2; the D is unclear. The sequence was collected from a male donor with ankylosing spondylitis or in good health (not recorded which). Sequenced material: blood, either unsorted or a sorted T cell fraction (not recorded which). This CDR3 reads CASSELNSHYGYTF. The DNA of the CDR3 is TGTGCCAGCAGTGAATTAAACAGCCACTATGGCTACACCTTC. Filled out from reference TRBV2 and TRBJ1-2, the complete variable domain reads EPEVTQTPSHQVTQMGQEVILRCVPISNHLYFYWYRQILGQKVEFLVSFYNNEISEKSEIFDDQFSVERPDGSNFTLKIRSTKLEDSAMYFCASSELNSHYGYTFGSGTRLTVV.